The T cell receptor (beta chain) under discussion was sequenced for a study of molecular identifiers for immune sequencing clone quantification. Germline assignment: CDR1 SQVTM and CDR2 ANQGSEA. The CDR3 loop spans 15 amino acids. With V trimmed by 6 bases and J by 8 bases, 14 bases remained unmatched. TCRdb re-derived calls from the PCR reads in MiXCR, one entry per CDR3 protein. Among roughly 97,000 distinct CDR3 sequences, roughly a quarter were seen once, and the ten largest hold roughly 1%. This clonotype was detected many times. This TCR derives from a human donor in good health. Some libraries in this study had Jurkat cell RNA spiked in. Material for sequencing was naive CD8+ T cells from blood, with Jurkat cell RNA spiked in. Subset reported: FACS-sorted CD8+CD4-CCR7+CD45RA+ naive T cells. V usage is TRBV29-1 and J usage is TRBJ2-1, with TRBD2 matching 9 bases. CDR3 coding DNA: TGCAGCGTGCCCAGGCTAGCGGGGACTTTGCATGAGCAGTTCTTC. Its protein product is CSVPRLAGTLHEQFF.